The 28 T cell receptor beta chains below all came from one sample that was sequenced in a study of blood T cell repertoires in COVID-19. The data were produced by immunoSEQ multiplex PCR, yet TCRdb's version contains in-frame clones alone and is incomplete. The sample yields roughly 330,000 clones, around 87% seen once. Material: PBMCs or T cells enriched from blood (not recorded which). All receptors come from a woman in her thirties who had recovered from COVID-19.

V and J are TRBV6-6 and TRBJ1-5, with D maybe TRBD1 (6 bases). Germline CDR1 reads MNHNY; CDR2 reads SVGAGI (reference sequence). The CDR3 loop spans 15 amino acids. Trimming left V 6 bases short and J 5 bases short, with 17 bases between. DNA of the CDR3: TGTGCCAGCAGATCCCTCTTCGCAGGGGATCAGCCCCAGCATTTT. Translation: CASRSLFAGDQPQHF.

CDR3 in DNA: TGTGCCAGCAGCCCTGGGACTAGCGGGAGCACAGATACGCAGTATTTT. This sequence encodes CASSPGTSGSTDTQYF. This sequence joins TRBV11-2 and TRBJ2-3, with 12 bases fitting TRBD2. V gave up 5 bases and J gave up 0 bases; unmatched junction bases: 3. From germline, CDR1 is SGHAT and CDR2 FQNNGV. This CDR3 comprises 16 residues.

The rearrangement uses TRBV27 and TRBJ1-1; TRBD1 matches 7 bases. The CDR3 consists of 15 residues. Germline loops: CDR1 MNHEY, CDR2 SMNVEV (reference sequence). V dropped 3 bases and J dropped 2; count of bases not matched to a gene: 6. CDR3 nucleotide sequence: TGTGCCAGCAGTTTTGGCAGGGGGGCAAACACTGAAGCTTTCTTT. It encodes CASSFGRGANTEAFF.

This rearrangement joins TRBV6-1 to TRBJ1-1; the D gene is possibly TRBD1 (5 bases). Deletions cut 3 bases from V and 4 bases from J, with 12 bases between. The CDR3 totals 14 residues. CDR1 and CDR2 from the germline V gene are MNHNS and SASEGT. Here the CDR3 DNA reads TGTGCCAGCAGTGAGGGGCAGGGATTCACTGAAGCTTTCTTT. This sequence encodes CASSEGQGFTEAFF.

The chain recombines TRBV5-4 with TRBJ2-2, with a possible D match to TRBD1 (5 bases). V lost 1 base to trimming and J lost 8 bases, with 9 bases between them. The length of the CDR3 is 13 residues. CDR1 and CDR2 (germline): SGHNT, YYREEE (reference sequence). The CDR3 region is CASSLWGSGELFF. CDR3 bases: TGTGCCAGCAGCTTGTGGGGCTCGGGGGAGCTGTTTTTT.

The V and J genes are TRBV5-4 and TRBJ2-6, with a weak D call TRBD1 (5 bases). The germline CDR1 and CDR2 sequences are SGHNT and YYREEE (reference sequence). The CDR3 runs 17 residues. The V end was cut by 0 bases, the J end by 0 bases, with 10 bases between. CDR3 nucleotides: TGTGCCAGCAGCTTGGGGACATCTTTCTCTGGGGCCAACGTCCTGACTTTC. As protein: CASSLGTSFSGANVLTF.

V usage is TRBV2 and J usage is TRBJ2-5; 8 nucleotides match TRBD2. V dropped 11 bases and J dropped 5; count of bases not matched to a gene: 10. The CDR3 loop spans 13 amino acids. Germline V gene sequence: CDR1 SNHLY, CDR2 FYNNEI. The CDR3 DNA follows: TGTGCCTTCCGGGGGGGGCTGAGGGAGACCCAGTACTTC. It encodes CAFRGGLRETQYF.

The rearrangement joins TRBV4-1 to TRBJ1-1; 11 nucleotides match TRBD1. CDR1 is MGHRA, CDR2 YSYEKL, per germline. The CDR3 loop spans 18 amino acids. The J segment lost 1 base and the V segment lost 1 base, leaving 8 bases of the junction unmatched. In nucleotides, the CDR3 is TGCGCCAGCAGCCAAGTAAGGACAGGGGGCAGACCGAACACTGAAGCTTTCTTT. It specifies CASSQVRTGGRPNTEAFF.

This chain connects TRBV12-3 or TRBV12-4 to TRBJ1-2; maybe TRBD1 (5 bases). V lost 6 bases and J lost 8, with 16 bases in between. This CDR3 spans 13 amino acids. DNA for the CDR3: TGTGCCAGCAGCCAGACCAGGGTCTGGGGCTACACCTTC. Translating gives CASSQTRVWGYTF.

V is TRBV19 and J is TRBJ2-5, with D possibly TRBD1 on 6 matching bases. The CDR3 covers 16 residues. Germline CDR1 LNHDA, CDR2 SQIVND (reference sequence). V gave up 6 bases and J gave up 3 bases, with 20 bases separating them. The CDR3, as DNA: TGTGCCAGTAGCGATATCAGGACAGAAGGGAAAGAGACCCAGTACTTC. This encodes CASSDIRTEGKETQYF.

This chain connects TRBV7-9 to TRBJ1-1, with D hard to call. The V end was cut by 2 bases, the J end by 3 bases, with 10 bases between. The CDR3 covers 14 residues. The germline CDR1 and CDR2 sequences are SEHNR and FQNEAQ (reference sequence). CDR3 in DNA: TGTGCCAGCAGCTTAAGTATGGGAGACACTGAAGCTTTCTTT. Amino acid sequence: CASSLSMGDTEAFF.

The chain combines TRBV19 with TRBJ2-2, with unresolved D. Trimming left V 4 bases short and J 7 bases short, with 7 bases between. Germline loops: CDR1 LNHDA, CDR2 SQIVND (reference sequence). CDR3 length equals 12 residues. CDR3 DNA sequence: TGTGCCAGTAGTACGGGTTTCGGGGAGCTGTTTTTT. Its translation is CASSTGFGELFF.

CDR3 nucleotide sequence: TGTGCCAGCAGAACTTCCGGACAGGGGGCGGCCGGCTACACCTTC. Translating gives CASRTSGQGAAGYTF. The chain employs TRBV11-2 and TRBJ1-2; TRBD1 matches 11 bases. In germline, CDR1 is SGHAT, CDR2 FQNNGV. Trimming took 6 bases from V and 8 from J; bases not matched to a gene: 11. The CDR3 loop spans 15 amino acids.

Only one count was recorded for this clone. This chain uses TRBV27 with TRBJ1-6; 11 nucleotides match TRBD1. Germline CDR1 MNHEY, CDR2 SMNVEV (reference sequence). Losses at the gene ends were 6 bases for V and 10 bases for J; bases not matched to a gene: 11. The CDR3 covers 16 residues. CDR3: CASSNGQGARGSPLHF. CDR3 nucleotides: TGTGCCAGCAGCAACGGACAGGGGGCTAGGGGATCACCCCTCCACTTT.

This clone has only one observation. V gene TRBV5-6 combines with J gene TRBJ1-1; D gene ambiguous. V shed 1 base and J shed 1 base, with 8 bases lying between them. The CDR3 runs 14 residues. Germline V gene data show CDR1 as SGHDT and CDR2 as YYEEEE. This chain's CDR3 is CASSLYSQNTEAFF. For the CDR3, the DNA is TGTGCCAGCAGCTTGTACAGCCAGAACACTGAAGCTTTCTTT.

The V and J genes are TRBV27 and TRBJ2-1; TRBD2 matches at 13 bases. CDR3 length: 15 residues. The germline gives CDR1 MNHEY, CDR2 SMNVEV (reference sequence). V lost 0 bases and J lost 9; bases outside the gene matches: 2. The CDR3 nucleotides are TGTGCCAGCAGTTTATCGTGGACTAGCGGGGGTGAGCAGTTCTTC. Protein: CASSLSWTSGGEQFF.

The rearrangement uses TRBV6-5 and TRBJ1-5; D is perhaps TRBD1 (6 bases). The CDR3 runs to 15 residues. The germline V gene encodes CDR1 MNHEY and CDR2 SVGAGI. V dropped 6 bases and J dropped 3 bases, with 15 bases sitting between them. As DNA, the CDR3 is TGTGCCAGCAGCTCAACGGACAGTTTCAATCAGCCCCAGCATTTT. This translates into CASSSTDSFNQPQHF.

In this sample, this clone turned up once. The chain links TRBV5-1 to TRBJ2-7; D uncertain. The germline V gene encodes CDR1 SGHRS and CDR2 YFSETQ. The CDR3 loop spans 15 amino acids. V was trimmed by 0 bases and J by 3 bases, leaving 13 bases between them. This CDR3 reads CASSLARYPVYEQYF. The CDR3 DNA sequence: TGCGCCAGCAGCTTGGCCCGGTACCCTGTCTACGAGCAGTACTTC.

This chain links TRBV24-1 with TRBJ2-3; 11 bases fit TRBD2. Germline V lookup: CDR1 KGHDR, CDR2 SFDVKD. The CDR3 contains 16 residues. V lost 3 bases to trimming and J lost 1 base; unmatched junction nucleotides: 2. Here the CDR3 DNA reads TGTGCCACCAGTGATATAGCGGGGGGGCGCACAGATACGCAGTATTTT. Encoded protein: CATSDIAGGRTDTQYF.

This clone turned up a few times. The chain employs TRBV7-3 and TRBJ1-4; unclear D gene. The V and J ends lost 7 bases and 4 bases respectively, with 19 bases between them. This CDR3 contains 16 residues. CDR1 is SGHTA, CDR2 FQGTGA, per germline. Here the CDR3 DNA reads TGTGCCAGCACCTCCCATGGAGGCGGGATTAATGAAAAACTGTTTTTT. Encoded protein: CASTSHGGGINEKLFF.

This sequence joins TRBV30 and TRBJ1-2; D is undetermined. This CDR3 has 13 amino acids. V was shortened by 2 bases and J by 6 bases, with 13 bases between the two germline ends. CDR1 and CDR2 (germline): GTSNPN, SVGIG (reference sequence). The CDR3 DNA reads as TGTGCCTGGAGTTTAAGAGGGTCCGATGGCTACACCTTC. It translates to CAWSLRGSDGYTF.

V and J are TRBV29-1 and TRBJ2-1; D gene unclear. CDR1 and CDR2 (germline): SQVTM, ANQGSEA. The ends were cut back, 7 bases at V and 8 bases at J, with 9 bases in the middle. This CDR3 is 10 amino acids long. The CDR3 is CSAADYEQFF. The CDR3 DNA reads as TGCAGCGCCGCGGATTATGAGCAGTTCTTC.

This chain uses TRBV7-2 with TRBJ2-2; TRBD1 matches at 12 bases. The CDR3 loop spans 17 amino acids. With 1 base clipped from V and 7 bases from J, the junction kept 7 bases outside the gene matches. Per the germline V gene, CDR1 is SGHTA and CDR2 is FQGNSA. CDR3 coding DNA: TGTGCCAGCAGCTTAGTGGGGACAGGGGGCCTTGGCGGGGAGCTGTTTTTT. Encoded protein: CASSLVGTGGLGGELFF.

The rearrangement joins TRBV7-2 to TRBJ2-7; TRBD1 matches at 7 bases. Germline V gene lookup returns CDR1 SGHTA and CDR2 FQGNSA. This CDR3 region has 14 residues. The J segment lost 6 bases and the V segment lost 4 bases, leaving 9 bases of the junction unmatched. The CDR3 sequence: CASSSGQPVGEQYF. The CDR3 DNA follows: TGTGCCAGCAGCTCGGGACAGCCGGTCGGCGAGCAGTACTTC.

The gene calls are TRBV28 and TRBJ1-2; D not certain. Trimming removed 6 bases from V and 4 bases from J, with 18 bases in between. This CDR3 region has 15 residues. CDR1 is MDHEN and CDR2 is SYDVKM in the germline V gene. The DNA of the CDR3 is TGTGCCAGCAGGGACCCGGGATTCTACTTCTATGGCTACACCTTC. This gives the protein CASRDPGFYFYGYTF.

CDR3 region: CASSSPGQYEKLFF. CDR3 coding DNA: TGTGCCAGCAGTTCGCCGGGACAGTATGAAAAACTGTTTTTT. The chain employs TRBV28 and TRBJ1-4, with 7 positions matching TRBD1. Unmatched junction bases numbered 5, after V lost 4 bases and J lost 6 bases. The CDR3 spans 14 residues. Germline loops: CDR1 MDHEN, CDR2 SYDVKM.

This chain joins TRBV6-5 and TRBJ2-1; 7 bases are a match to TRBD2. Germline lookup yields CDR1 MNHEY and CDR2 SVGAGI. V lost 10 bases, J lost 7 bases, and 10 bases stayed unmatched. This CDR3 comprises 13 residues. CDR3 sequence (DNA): TGTGCCACGGGGAGGGGAAGAGATAATGAGCAGTTCTTC. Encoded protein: CATGRGRDNEQFF.

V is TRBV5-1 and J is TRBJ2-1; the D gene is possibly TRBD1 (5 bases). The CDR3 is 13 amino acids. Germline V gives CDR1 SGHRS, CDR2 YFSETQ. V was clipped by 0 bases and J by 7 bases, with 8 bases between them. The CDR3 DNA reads TGCGCCAGCAGCTTGGGGACACAAAATGAGCAGTTCTTC. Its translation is CASSLGTQNEQFF.